This TCR beta chain derives from a study of response to subunit inactivated influenza vaccine (dated by TCRdb to the late 2010s). A note on the overall study: The study used deep quantitative T cell receptor repertoire profiling to track responses to a trivalent subunit inactivated influenza vaccine. Results and caveats for the whole study, not just this receptor: The authors proposed that each seasonal influenza vaccination may bring in only a limited number of new T cells.

Germline trimming: 3 bases from V, 6 bases from J; junction bases outside gene matches: 14. The CDR3 sequence holds 17 residues, the cysteine and phenylalanine included. The kept DNA is CDR3 alone, 51 bases in frame from the first base. CDR1 and CDR2 are drawn from the germline V gene: SGHTA, FQGNSA. In this sample, this clonotype turned up a few times. The clone's antigen remains unknown. The record has no base qualities; no much larger clone is one base away. Library creation used RT-PCR. The instrument given in TCRdb is Illumina HiSeq 2500. The public reads were reprocessed in TCRdb via fastp at Q25 and MiXCR, keeping in-frame beta chains. Duplicate CDR3 protein sequences are folded into a single record with the most common DNA and genes. The sample profile shows about 780,000 distinct CDR3 sequences; about 18% of them were found once. Of the sample, about 11% is held by the ten largest clones.

The receptor was derived from a man in his fifties or sixties who received an inactivated influenza vaccine. Donor details come from another sample of the same person, matched by shared clones. The sequenced sample was PBMCs from blood, obtained around 5 days after vaccination. The sequence links TRBV7-2 to TRBJ2-1; 7 bases in between match TRBD2. The bases are TGTGCCAGCAGCTTTGACCTCCGGCTACTAGCGCTCAATGAGCAGTTCTTC. This sequence encodes CASSFDLRLLALNEQFF.